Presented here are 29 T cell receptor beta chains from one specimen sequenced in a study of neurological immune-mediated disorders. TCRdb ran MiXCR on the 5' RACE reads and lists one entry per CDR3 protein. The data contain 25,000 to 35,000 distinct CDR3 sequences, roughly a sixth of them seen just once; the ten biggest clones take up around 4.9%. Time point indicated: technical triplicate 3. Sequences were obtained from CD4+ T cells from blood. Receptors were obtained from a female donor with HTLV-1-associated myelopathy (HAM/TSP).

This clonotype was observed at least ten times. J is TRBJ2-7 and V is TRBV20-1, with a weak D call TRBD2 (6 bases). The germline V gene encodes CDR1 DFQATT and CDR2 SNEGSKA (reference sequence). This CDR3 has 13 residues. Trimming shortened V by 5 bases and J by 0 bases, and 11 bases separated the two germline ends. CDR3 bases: TGCAGTGCTGGGACTCCAAGCTCCTACGAGCAGTACTTC. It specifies CSAGTPSSYEQYF.

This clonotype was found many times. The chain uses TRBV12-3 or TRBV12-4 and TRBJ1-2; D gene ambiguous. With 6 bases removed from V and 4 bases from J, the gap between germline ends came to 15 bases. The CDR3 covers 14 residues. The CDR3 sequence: CASRDFTTSYGYTF. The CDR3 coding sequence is TGTGCCAGCAGGGACTTTACTACGTCCTATGGCTACACCTTC.

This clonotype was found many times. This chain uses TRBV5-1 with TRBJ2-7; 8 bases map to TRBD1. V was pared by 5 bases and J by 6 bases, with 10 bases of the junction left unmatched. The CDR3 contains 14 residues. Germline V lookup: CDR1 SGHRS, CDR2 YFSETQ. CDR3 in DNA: TGCGCCAGCAGTCCCGGACAGGGCTTCGGCGAGCAGTACTTC. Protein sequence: CASSPGQGFGEQYF.

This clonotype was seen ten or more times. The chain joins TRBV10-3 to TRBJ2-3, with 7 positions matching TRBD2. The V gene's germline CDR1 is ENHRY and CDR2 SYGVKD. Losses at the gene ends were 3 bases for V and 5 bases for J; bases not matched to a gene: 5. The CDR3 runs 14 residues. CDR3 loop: CAISDTAGEDTQYF. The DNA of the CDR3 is TGTGCCATCAGTGATACGGCGGGAGAAGATACGCAGTATTTT.

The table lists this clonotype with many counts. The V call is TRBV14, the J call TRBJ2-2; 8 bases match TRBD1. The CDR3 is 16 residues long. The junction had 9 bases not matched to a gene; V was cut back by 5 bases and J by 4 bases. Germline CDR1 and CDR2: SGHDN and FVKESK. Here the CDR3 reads CASSSIQGQGTGELFF. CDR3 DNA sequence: TGTGCCAGCAGCAGTATCCAAGGACAGGGCACCGGGGAGCTGTTTTTT.

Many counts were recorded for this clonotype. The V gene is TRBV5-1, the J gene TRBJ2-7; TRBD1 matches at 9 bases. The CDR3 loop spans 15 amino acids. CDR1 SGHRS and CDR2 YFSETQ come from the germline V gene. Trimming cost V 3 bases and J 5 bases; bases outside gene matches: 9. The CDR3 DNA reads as TGCGCCAGCAGCTGGACGGGACAGGGAGAGAACGAGCAGTACTTC. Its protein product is CASSWTGQGENEQYF.

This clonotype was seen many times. The CDR3 DNA sequence: TGCAGTGCCCTTACTAGCGCCTACGAGCAGTACTTC. As protein: CSALTSAYEQYF. The chain is built from TRBV20-1 and TRBJ2-7, with 7 bases matching TRBD2. Unmatched junction bases numbered 4, after V lost 6 bases and J lost 2 bases. The CDR3 runs 12 residues. Germline CDR1 DFQATT, CDR2 SNEGSKA (reference sequence).

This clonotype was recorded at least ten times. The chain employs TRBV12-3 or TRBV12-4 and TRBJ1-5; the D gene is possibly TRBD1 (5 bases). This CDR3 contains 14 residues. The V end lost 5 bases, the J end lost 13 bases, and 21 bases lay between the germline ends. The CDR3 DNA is TGTGCCAGCAGTAGCGGGGGGAGAAGAATTCCTCAGCATTTT. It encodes CASSSGGRRIPQHF.

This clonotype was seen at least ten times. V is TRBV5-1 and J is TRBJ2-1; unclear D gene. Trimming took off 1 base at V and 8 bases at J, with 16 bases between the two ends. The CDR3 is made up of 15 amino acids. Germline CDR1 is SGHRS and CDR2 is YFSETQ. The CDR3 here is CASSLFRREVDEQFF. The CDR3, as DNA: TGCGCCAGCAGCTTGTTCAGGCGAGAGGTCGATGAGCAGTTCTTC. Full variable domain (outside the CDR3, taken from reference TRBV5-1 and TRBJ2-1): KAGVTQTPRYLIKTRGQQVTLSCSPISGHRSVSWYQQTPGQGLQFLFEYFSETQRNKGNFPGRFSGRQFSNSRSEMNVSTLELGDSALYLCASSLFRREVDEQFFGPGTRLTVL.

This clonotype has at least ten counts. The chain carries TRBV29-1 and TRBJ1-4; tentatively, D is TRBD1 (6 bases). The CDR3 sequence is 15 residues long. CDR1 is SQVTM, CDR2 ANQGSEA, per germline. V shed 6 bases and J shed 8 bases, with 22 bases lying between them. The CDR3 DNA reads TGCAGCGTCCACTTCCCCGGGACAAAATCCGAAAAACTGTTTTTT. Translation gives CSVHFPGTKSEKLFF. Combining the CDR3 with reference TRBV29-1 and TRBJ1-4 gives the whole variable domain SAVISQKPSRDICQRGTSLTIQCQVDSQVTMMFWYRQQPGQSLTLIATANQGSEATYESGFVIDKFPISRPNLTFSTLTVSNMSPEDSSIYLCSVHFPGTKSEKLFFGSGTQLSVL.

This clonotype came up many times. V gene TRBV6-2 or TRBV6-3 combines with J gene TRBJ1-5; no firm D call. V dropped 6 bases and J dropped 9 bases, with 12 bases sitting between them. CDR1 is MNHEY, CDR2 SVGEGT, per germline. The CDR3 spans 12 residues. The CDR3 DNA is TGTGCCAGCAGGACTACAGTCGGGCCCCAGCATTTT. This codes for CASRTTVGPQHF.

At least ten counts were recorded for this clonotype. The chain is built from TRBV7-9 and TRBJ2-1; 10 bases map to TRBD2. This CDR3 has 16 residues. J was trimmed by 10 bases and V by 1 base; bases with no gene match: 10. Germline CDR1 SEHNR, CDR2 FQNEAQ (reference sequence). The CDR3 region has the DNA TGTGCCAGCAGCTTAGTTAGCGGGGGGCATGGGGGGGAGCAGTTCTTC. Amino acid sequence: CASSLVSGGHGGEQFF.

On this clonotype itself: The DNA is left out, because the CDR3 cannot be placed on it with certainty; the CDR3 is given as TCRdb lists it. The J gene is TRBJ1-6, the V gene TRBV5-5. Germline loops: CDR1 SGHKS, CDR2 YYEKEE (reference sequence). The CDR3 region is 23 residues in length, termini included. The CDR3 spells CASSFYICSAREMTAGGNSPLHF.

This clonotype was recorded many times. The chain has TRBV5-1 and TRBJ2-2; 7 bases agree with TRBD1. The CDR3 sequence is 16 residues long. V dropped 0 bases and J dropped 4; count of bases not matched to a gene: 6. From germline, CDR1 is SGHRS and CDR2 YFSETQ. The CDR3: CASSLALGQSTGELFF. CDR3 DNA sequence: TGCGCCAGCAGCTTGGCCTTGGGACAGTCCACCGGGGAGCTGTTTTTT.

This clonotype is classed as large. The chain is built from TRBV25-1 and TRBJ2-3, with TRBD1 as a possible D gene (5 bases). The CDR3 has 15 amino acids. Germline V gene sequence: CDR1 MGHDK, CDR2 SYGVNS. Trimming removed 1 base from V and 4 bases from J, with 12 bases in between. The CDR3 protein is CASSESHTGADTQYF. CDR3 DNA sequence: TGTGCCAGCAGTGAATCCCATACAGGAGCAGATACGCAGTATTTT.

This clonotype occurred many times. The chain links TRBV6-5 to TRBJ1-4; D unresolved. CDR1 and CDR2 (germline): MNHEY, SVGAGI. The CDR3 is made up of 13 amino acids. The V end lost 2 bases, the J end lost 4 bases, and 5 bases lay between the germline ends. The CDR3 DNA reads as TGTGCCAGCAGTTACGACCATAATGAAAAACTGTTTTTT. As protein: CASSYDHNEKLFF.

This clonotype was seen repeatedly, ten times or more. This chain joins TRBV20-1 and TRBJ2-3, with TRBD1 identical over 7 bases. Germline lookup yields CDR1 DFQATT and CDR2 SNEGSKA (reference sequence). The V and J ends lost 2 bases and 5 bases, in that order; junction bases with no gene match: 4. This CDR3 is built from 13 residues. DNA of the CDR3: TGCAGTGCTAGACAGGGGGTAGGAGATACGCAGTATTTT. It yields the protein CSARQGVGDTQYF.

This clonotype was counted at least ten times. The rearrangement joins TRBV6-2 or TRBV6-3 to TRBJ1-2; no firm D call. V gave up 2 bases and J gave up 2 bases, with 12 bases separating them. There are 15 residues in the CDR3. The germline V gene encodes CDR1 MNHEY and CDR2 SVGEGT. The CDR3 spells CASSYRGWPNYGYTF. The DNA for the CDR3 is TGTGCCAGCAGTTACCGTGGGTGGCCCAACTATGGCTACACCTTC.

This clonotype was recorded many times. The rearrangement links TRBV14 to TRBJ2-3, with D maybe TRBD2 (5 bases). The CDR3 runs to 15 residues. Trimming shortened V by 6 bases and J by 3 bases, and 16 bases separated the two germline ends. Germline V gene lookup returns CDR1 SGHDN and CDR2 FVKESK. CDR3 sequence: CASSPSGGWTDTQYF. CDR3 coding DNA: TGTGCCAGCAGTCCATCGGGCGGGTGGACAGATACGCAGTATTTT.

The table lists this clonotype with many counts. The CDR3 sequence is CASSLDTVLQETQYF. The CDR3 DNA sequence: TGTGCCAGCAGCTTGGACACCGTACTCCAAGAGACCCAGTACTTC. The chain has TRBV7-2 and TRBJ2-5, with D maybe TRBD1 (5 bases). Germline V lookup: CDR1 SGHTA, CDR2 FQGNSA. This CDR3 is built from 15 residues. The ends were cut back, 3 bases at V and 1 base at J, with 12 bases in the middle. Full variable domain (rest looked up from reference TRBV7-2 and TRBJ2-5): GAGVSQSPSNKVTEKGKDVELRCDPISGHTALYWYRQSLGQGLEFLIYFQGNSAPDKSGLPSDRFSAERTGGSVSTLTIQRTQQEDSAVYLCASSLDTVLQETQYFGPGTRLLVL.

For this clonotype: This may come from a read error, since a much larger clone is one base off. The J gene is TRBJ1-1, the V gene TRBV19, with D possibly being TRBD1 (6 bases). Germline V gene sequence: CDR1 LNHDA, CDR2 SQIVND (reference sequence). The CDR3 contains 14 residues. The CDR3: CASNARTENTEASF. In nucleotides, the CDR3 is TGTGCCAGCAACGCACGGACAGAGAACACTGAAGCTTCCTTT.

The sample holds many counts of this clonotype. CDR3 coding DNA: TGTGCCAGCTGCTCGGATGGAGGGCACTTCGGGCAGTTCTTC. Translated: CASCSDGGHFGQFF. The chain employs TRBV12-3 or TRBV12-4 and TRBJ2-1, with a possible D match to TRBD2 (6 bases). The V and J ends lost 8 bases and 12 bases respectively, with 23 bases between them. This CDR3 is 14 amino acids long.

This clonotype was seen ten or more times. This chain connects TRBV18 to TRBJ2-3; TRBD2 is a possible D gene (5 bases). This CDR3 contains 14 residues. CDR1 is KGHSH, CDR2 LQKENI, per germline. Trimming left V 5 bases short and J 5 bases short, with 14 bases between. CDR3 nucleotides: TGTGCCAGCTCAATCGGTTGGAGCGGAGATACGCAGTATTTT. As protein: CASSIGWSGDTQYF. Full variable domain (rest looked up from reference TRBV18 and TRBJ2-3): NAGVMQNPRHLVRRRGQEARLRCSPMKGHSHVYWYRQLPEEGLKFMVYLQKENIIDESGMPKERFSAEFPKEGPSILRIQQVVRGDSAAYFCASSIGWSGDTQYFGPGTRLTVL.

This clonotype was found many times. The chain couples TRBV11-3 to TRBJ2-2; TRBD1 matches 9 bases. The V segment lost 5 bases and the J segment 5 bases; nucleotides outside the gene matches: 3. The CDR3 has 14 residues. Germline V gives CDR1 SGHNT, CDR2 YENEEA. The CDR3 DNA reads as TGTGCCAGCAGCCCCGGGACAGGGACCGGGGAGCTGTTTTTT. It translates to CASSPGTGTGELFF.

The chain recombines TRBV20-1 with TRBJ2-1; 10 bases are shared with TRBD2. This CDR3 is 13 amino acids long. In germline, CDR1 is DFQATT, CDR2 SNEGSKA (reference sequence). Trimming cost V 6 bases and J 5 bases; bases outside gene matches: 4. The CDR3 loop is CSAPTSGNNEQFF. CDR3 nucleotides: TGCAGTGCACCAACTAGCGGGAACAATGAGCAGTTCTTC.

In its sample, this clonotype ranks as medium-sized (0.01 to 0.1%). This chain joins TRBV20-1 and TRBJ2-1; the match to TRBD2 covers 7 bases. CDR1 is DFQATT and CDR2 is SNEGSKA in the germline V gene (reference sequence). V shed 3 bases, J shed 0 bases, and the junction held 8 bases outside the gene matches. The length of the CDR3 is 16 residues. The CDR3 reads CSARGTGRYSYNEQFF. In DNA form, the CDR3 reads TGCAGTGCTAGGGGGACCGGGAGGTACTCCTACAATGAGCAGTTCTTC.

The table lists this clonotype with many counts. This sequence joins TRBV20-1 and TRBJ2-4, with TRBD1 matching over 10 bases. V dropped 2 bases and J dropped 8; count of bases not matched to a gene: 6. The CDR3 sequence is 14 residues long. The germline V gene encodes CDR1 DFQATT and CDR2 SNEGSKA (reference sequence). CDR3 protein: CSARPPGQGDIQYF. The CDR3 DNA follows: TGCAGTGCTAGACCACCCGGACAGGGGGACATTCAGTACTTC.

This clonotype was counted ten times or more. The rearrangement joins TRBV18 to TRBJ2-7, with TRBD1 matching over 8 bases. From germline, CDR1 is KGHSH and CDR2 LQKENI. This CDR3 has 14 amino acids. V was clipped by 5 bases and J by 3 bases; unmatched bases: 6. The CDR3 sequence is CASSWTGIGYEQYF. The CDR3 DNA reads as TGTGCCAGCTCATGGACAGGGATAGGCTACGAGCAGTACTTC. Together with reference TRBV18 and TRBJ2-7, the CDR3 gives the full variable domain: NAGVMQNPRHLVRRRGQEARLRCSPMKGHSHVYWYRQLPEEGLKFMVYLQKENIIDESGMPKERFSAEFPKEGPSILRIQQVVRGDSAAYFCASSWTGIGYEQYFGPGTRLTVT.

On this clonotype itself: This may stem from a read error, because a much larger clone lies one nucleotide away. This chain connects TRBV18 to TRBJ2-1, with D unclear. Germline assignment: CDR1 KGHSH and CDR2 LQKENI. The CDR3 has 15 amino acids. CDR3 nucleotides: TGTGCCAACTCACCCCAGAGTGTCGGGTACAATGAGCAGTTCTTC. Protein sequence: CANSPQSVGYNEQFF.